These 23 T cell receptor beta chains share one sample of origin, sequenced in a study of T cell repertoires in cytomegalovirus infection (dated by TCRdb to the late 2010s). The antigens of these receptors remain unknown. This specimen's treatment or condition label, per the study, means: in vitro stimulation with specific CMV peptide epitopes to enrich CMV-specific T cells. TCRdb shows the sequencer as Illumina HiSeq 1500. In TCRdb, the public reads were trimmed at Q25 with fastp and aligned with MiXCR, with productive beta chains retained. Identical CDR3 protein sequences are pooled into one entry, listed with their most common genes and DNA. The sample includes hundreds of thousands of distinct CDR3 sequences, with 40% to 50% observed a single time. The top ten clonotypes cover 40% to 50% of the sample. Sequencing used cultured PBMCs, obtained from culture after CMV antigen stimulation. The source is a human donor in good health (CMV status not recorded). Some clones in this sample may be carry-over from other donors' samples.

The V and J genes are TRBV6-6 and TRBJ1-5; TRBD1 might be the D (5 bases). V lost 6 bases to trimming and J lost 5 bases, with 17 bases between them. This CDR3 is 15 amino acids long. The V gene's germline CDR1 is MNHNY and CDR2 SVGAGI (reference sequence). Written as DNA, the CDR3 is TGTGCCAGCAGAGGCTCGAGTGGAGGGGATCAGCCCCAGCATTTT. Its translation: CASRGSSGGDQPQHF.

This clonotype was found many times. The rearrangement links TRBV7-2 to TRBJ2-2, with D possibly being TRBD2 (5 bases). This CDR3 region has 15 residues. Trimming removed 4 bases from V and 4 bases from J, with 13 bases in between. Germline CDR1 reads SGHTA; CDR2 reads FQGNSA. In DNA form, the CDR3 reads TGTGCCAGCAGCTGGTATAGGACTTCCACCGGGGAGCTGTTTTTT. Amino acids: CASSWYRTSTGELFF.

In its sample, this clonotype was seen a few times. V gene TRBV19 combines with J gene TRBJ1-5; D not resolved. V lost 5 bases and J lost 4, with 9 bases in between. CDR1 and CDR2 from the germline V gene are LNHDA and SQIVND (reference sequence). This CDR3 region has 13 residues. CDR3 sequence: CASSVTANQPQHF. The CDR3 nucleotides are TGTGCCAGTAGTGTAACAGCTAATCAGCCCCAGCATTTT.

The V call is TRBV6-1, the J call TRBJ2-7, with TRBD2 as a possible D gene (5 bases). Deletions cut 3 bases from V and 3 bases from J, with 12 bases between. There are 14 residues in the CDR3. Germline V gene sequence: CDR1 MNHNS, CDR2 SASEGT. In DNA form, the CDR3 reads TGTGCCAGCAGTGAGATCGGGGAGAACTACGAGCAGTACTTC. This gives the protein CASSEIGENYEQYF.

V is TRBV6-1 and J is TRBJ2-7; D remains unclear. The length of the CDR3 is 12 residues. Germline CDR1 and CDR2: MNHNS and SASEGT. V was pared by 7 bases and J by 4 bases, with 11 bases between. The CDR3 sequence is CASIALHYEQYF. The CDR3 nucleotides read TGTGCCAGCATAGCCCTACATTACGAGCAGTACTTC.

This clonotype was seen a few times. The V call is TRBV4-3, the J call TRBJ2-3; D gene unclear. The germline V gene encodes CDR1 LGHNA and CDR2 YSLEER. The ends were cut back, 3 bases at V and 4 bases at J, with 14 bases in the middle. The CDR3 runs to 15 residues. The CDR3, as DNA: TGCGCCAGCAGCCAGCCAGACTCGATGGCAGATACGCAGTATTTT. This sequence encodes CASSQPDSMADTQYF.

This clonotype was seen more than once but under ten times. CDR3 nucleotide sequence: TGTGCCAGCAGTGACCCCGGGACAGGGATGAACACTGAAGCTTTCTTT. Its protein is CASSDPGTGMNTEAFF. The chain links TRBV12-3 or TRBV12-4 to TRBJ1-1; 9 nucleotides agree with TRBD1. J gave up 0 bases and V 5 bases, and 7 bases lay outside the gene matches. CDR3 size: 16 residues.

This clonotype was observed a few times. J is TRBJ2-7 and V is TRBV6-6; TRBD2 matches 8 bases. Germline lookup yields CDR1 MNHNY and CDR2 SVGAGI (reference sequence). CDR3 length equals 17 residues. The J segment lost 1 base and the V segment lost 5 bases, leaving 13 bases of the junction unmatched. The CDR3 sequence: CASSNPSAGAMSYEQYF. The CDR3, as DNA: TGTGCCAGCAGTAACCCATCAGCGGGGGCAATGTCCTACGAGCAGTACTTC.

This clonotype was detected many times. This chain links TRBV11-1 with TRBJ2-7; 8 nucleotides match TRBD2. The trim removed 3 bases at V and 3 bases at J, leaving 1 base unmatched. This CDR3 is built from 13 residues. Germline CDR1 reads SGHAT; CDR2 reads FQDESV (reference sequence). DNA for the CDR3: TGTGCCAGCAGCTTTGCGGGGGGCTACGAGCAGTACTTC. It codes for CASSFAGGYEQYF.

This clonotype appeared once. The chain combines TRBV6-6 with TRBJ1-4; no reliable D call. The CDR3 extends over 15 amino acids. V was shortened by 6 bases and J by 8 bases, with 19 bases between the two germline ends. Germline assignment: CDR1 MNHNY and CDR2 SVGAGI (reference sequence). The CDR3 region has the DNA TGTGCCAGCAGCTCCGCGGGCCTTGTAGGAGAAAAACTGTTTTTT. Protein: CASSSAGLVGEKLFF.

A few counts support this clonotype. V is TRBV7-6 and J is TRBJ2-1; perhaps TRBD2 as D (6 bases). Germline V gene lookup returns CDR1 SGHVS and CDR2 FNYEAQ. The CDR3 has 13 amino acids. V dropped 5 bases and J dropped 8 bases, with 13 bases sitting between them. The CDR3 here is CASSLETRYEQFF. The CDR3 nucleotides read TGTGCCAGCAGCCTGGAGACTAGATATGAGCAGTTCTTC.

The gene calls are TRBV25-1 and TRBJ1-4; maybe TRBD1 (6 bases). The length of the CDR3 is 14 residues. Trimming stripped 0 bases from V and 8 bases from J, with 10 bases between. The germline CDR1 and CDR2 sequences are MGHDK and SYGVNS. The CDR3 DNA sequence: TGTGCCAGCAGTGAATATGGGGGCAGGGAAAAACTGTTTTTT. Translating gives CASSEYGGREKLFF.

A note on this clonotype: A read error may account for a junction end that differs from germline. The CDR3 spells CASSTRAPGVLRF. The CDR3 coding sequence is TGTGCCAGCAGCACCAGGGCCCCAGGGGTACTTCGGTTC. The V gene is TRBV7-2, the J gene TRBJ2-1; a possible D gene is TRBD1 (6 bases). Per germline, CDR1 SGHTA and CDR2 FQGNSA. The CDR3 contains 13 residues.

This clonotype has a handful of counts. The chain carries TRBV7-2 and TRBJ1-3; maybe TRBD1 (5 bases). Germline V gene data show CDR1 as SGHTA and CDR2 as FQGNSA. Between the trimmed V and J ends, which lost 0 bases and 4 bases, there was a span of 16 bases. The length of the CDR3 is 17 residues. The CDR3 sequence is CASSLARRDPGGNTIYF. CDR3 bases: TGTGCCAGCAGCTTAGCCCGCCGGGACCCGGGGGGAAACACCATATATTTT.

This clonotype occurred a few times. This chain connects TRBV7-6 to TRBJ1-3; D unresolved. V was cut by 5 bases and J by 6 bases, with 8 bases left in between. The germline V gene has CDR1 SGHVS and CDR2 FNYEAQ. The CDR3 runs to 12 residues. The CDR3 sequence: CASSEVKNTIYF. Written as DNA, the CDR3 is TGTGCCAGCAGCGAGGTCAAAAACACCATATATTTT.

This sequence joins TRBV6-1 and TRBJ2-5, with 8 positions matching TRBD2. Per the germline V gene, CDR1 is MNHNS and CDR2 is SASEGT. The V gene end was trimmed by 5 bases and the J gene end by 5 bases; junction bases not matched to a gene: 19. The CDR3 has 18 residues. This CDR3 reads CASSTGLAGGGLGETQYF. DNA of the CDR3: TGTGCCAGCAGTACAGGACTAGCCGGAGGGGGGTTAGGGGAGACCCAGTACTTC.

The rearrangement uses TRBV7-7 and TRBJ2-1; possibly TRBD1 or TRBD2 for D (5 bases each). This CDR3 is 13 amino acids long. The germline V and J ends were trimmed by 2 bases and 7 bases, with 9 bases remaining between them. CDR1 and CDR2 from the germline V gene are SSHAT and FNYEAQ (reference sequence). In nucleotides, the CDR3 is TGTGCCAGCAGCTTAATGGGGGAGAATGAGCAGTTCTTC. Translated: CASSLMGENEQFF.

The chain has TRBV7-6 and TRBJ2-3; D uncertain. V was clipped by 5 bases and J by 8 bases, with 20 bases between them. Germline CDR1 is SGHVS and CDR2 is FNYEAQ. The CDR3 covers 15 residues. The CDR3 spells CASSPPVGSTGTQYF. In nucleotides, the CDR3 is TGTGCCAGCAGCCCTCCGGTTGGGTCCACCGGTACGCAGTATTTT.

The J gene is TRBJ2-2, the V gene TRBV7-2; no reliable D call. The CDR3 length is 13 residues. Trimming pared 4 bases from V and 5 bases from J, leaving 8 bases between. Germline V gene lookup returns CDR1 SGHTA and CDR2 FQGNSA. The CDR3 nucleotides read TGTGCCAGCAGCTCGGTGTGGACCGGGGAGCTGTTTTTT. The encoded protein is CASSSVWTGELFF.

This clonotype was seen a few times. The gene calls are TRBV20-1 and TRBJ2-5, with D possibly being TRBD1 or TRBD2 (6 bases each). This CDR3 is 16 amino acids long. Trimming left V 3 bases short and J 5 bases short, with 22 bases between. Germline CDR1 and CDR2: DFQATT and SNEGSKA (reference sequence). This CDR3 is CSASPRLGRGQETQYF. The CDR3 DNA is TGCAGTGCTAGCCCTCGCCTCGGTCGGGGGCAGGAGACCCAGTACTTC.

This clonotype came up a few times. This chain connects TRBV2 to TRBJ2-7; D may be TRBD2 (6 bases). Trimming cost V 8 bases and J 2 bases, with 10 bases left between them. The length of the CDR3 is 12 residues. Germline values: CDR1 SNHLY, CDR2 FYNNEI. CDR3 DNA sequence: TGTGCCAGCCTGGGCGGGACCTACGAGCAGTACTTC. Translating it yields CASLGGTYEQYF. The full variable domain, rest sourced from reference TRBV2 and TRBJ2-7, is EPEVTQTPSHQVTQMGQEVILRCVPISNHLYFYWYRQILGQKVEFLVSFYNNEISEKSEIFDDQFSVERPDGSNFTLKIRSTKLEDSAMYFCASLGGTYEQYFGPGTRLTVT.

This rearrangement joins TRBV25-1 to TRBJ2-5, with 10 bases lining up with TRBD2. With V trimmed by 0 bases and J by 2 bases, 9 bases remained unmatched. The germline CDR1 and CDR2 sequences are MGHDK and SYGVNS. This CDR3 spans 18 amino acids. CDR3 residues: CASSEYVGKRGGQETQYF. The CDR3 DNA is TGTGCCAGCAGTGAATATGTTGGGAAGCGGGGGGGACAAGAGACCCAGTACTTC.

This clonotype occurred many times. V is TRBV12-3 or TRBV12-4 and J is TRBJ1-1; no clear D. This CDR3 region has 12 residues. V was cut by 2 bases and J by 0 bases, with 1 base left in between. CDR3 bases: TGTGCCAGCAGTTTATTGAACACTGAAGCTTTCTTT. As protein: CASSLLNTEAFF.